This TCR beta chain was sequenced in a study of blood T cell repertoires in COVID-19. This CDR3 comprises 14 residues. V lost 5 bases to trimming and J lost 5 bases, with 15 bases between them. Germline values: CDR1 SNHLY, CDR2 FYNNEI. The table came from immunoSEQ multiplex PCR; TCRdb's copy has only in-frame clones and leaves some out. The top ten hold 3.5% to 4.5% of the sample, which has 200,000 to 250,000 clones, around 84% seen once. The sequencing input was PBMCs or T cells enriched from blood (not recorded which). This sequence joins TRBV2 and TRBJ1-1, with D possibly being TRBD1 (6 bases). This TCR derives from a man aged 25-40 years with acute COVID-19. The CDR3 DNA is TGTGCCAGCAGTCTTAACAGGGATTGGACTGAAGCTTTCTTT. This translates into CASSLNRDWTEAFF.